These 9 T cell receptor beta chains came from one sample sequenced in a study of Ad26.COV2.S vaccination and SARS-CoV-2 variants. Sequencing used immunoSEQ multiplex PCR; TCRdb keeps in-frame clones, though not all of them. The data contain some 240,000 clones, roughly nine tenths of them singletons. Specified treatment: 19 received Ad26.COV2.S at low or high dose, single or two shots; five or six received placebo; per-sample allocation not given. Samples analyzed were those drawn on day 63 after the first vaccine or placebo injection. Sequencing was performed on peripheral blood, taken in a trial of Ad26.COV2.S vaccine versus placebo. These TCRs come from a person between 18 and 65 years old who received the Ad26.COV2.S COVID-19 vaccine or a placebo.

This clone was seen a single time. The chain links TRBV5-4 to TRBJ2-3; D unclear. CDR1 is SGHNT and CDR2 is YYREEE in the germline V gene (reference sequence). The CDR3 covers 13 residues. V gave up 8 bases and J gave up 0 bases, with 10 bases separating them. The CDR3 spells CASRRHSTDTQYF. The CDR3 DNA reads TGTGCCAGTAGACGTCATAGCACAGATACGCAGTATTTT. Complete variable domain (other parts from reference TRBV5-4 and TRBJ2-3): ETGVTQSPTHLIKTRGQQVTLRCSSQSGHNTVSWYQQALGQGPQFIFQYYREEENGRGNFPPRFSGLQFPNYSSELNVNALELDDSALYLCASRRHSTDTQYFGPGTRLTVL.

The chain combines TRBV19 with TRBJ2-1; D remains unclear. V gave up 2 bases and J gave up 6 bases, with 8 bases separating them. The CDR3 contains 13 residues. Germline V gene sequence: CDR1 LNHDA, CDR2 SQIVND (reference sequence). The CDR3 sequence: CASSITTSNEQFF. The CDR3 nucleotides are TGTGCCAGTAGTATAACTACGTCCAATGAGCAGTTCTTC. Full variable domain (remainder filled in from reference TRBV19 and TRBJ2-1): DGGITQSPKYLFRKEGQNVTLSCEQNLNHDAMYWYRQDPGQGLRLIYYSQIVNDFQKGDIAEGYSVSREKKESFPLTVTSAQKNPTAFYLCASSITTSNEQFFGPGTRLTVL.

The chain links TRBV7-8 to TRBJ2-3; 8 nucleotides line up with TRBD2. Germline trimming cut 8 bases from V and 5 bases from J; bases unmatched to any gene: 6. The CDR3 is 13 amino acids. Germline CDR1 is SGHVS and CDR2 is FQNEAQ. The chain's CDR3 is CASGGRWGDTQYF. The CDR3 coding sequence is TGTGCCAGCGGCGGGAGGTGGGGAGATACGCAGTATTTT. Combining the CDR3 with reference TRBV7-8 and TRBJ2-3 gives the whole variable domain GAGVSQSPRYKVAKRGQDVALRCDPISGHVSLFWYQQALGQGPEFLTYFQNEAQLDKSGLPSDRFFAERPEGSVSTLKIQRTQQEDSAVYLCASGGRWGDTQYFGPGTRLTVL.

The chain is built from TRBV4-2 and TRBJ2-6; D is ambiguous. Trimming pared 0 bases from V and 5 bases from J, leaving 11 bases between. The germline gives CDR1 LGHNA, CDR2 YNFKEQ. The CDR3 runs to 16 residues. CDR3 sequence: CASSQDIGFRANVLTF. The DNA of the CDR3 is TGTGCCAGCAGCCAAGACATCGGCTTTAGGGCCAACGTCCTGACTTTC.

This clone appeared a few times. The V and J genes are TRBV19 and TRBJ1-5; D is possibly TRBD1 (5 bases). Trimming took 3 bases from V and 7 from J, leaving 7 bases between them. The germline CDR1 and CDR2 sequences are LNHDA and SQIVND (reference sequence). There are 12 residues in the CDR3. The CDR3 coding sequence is TGTGCCAGTAGTATTGGGGCACAGCCCCAGCATTTT. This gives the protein CASSIGAQPQHF.

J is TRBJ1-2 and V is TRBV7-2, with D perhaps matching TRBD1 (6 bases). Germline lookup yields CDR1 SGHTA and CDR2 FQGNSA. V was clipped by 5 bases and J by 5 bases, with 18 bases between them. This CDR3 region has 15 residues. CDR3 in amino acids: CASSPIEDRRYGYTF. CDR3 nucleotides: TGTGCCAGCAGCCCCATAGAGGACAGAAGGTATGGCTACACCTTC.

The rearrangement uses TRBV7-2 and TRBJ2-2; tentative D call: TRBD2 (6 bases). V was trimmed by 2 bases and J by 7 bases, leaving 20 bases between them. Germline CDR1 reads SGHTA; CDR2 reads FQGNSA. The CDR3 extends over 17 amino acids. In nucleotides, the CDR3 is TGTGCCAGCAGCTTATTTGGCCCTCCGGGGCGGGGCGGGGAGCTGTTTTTT. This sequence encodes CASSLFGPPGRGGELFF.

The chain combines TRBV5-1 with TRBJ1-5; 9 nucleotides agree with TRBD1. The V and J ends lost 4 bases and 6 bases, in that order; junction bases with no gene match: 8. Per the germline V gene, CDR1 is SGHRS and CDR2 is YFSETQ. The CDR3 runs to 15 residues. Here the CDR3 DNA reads TGCGCCAGCAGCCCGACGGGACAGGGACGTCAGCCCCAGCATTTT. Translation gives CASSPTGQGRQPQHF.

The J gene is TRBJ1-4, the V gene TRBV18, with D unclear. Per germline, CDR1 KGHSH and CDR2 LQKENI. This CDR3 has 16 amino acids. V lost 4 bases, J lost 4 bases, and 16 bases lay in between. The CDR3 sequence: CASSRLQMGFNEKLFF. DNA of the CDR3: TGTGCCAGCTCACGTCTACAGATGGGGTTTAATGAAAAACTGTTTTTT.